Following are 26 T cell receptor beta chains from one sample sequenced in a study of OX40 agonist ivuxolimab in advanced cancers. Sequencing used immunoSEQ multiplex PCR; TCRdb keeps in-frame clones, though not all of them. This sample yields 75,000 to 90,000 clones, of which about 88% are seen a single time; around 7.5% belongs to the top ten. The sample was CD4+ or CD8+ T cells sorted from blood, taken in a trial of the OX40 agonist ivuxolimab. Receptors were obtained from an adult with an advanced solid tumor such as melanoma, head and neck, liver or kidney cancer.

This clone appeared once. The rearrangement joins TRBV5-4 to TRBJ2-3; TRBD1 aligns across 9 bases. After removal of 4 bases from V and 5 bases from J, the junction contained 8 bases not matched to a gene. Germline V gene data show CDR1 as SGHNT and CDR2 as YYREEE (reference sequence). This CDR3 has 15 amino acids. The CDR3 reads CASSIRDRAKDTQYF. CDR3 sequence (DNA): TGTGCCAGCAGCATCCGGGACAGGGCCAAAGATACGCAGTATTTT.

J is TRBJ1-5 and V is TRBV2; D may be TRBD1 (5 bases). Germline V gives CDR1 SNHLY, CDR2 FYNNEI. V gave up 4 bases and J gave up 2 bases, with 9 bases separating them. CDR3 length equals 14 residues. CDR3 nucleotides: TGTGCCAGCAGTGCGAGGGGCGGCAATCAGCCCCAGCATTTT. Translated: CASSARGGNQPQHF.

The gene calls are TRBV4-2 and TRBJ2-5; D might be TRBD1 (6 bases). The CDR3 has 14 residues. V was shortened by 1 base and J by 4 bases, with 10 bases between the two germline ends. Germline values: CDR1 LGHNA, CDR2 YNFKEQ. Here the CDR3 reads CASSQAIRGETQYF. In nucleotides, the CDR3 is TGTGCCAGCAGCCAAGCTATCAGGGGAGAGACCCAGTACTTC.

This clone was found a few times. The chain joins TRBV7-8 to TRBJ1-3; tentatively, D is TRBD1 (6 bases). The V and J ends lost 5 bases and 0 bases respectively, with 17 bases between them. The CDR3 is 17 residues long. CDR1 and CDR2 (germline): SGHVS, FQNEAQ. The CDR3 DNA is TGTGCCAGCAGCCCGTACAGGGTTAGGCCCTCTGGAAACACCATATATTTT. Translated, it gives CASSPYRVRPSGNTIYF.

As DNA, the CDR3 is TGCGCCAGCAGCACCGGGACAGGAGGTGTCACCGGGGAGCTGTTTTTT. Amino acid sequence: CASSTGTGGVTGELFF. This rearrangement joins TRBV5-1 to TRBJ2-2; 8 bases match TRBD1. This CDR3 is 16 amino acids long. V lost 4 bases and J lost 4; bases outside the gene matches: 9. Germline V gives CDR1 SGHRS, CDR2 YFSETQ.

The CDR3 DNA sequence: TGTGCCAGTAGTACCCCGGGTAGCGGGCGCTCCTACAATGAGCAGTTCTTC. Residues: CASSTPGSGRSYNEQFF. The chain links TRBV19 to TRBJ2-1, with 7 nucleotides matching TRBD2. The CDR3 contains 17 residues. The trim removed 4 bases at V and 0 bases at J, leaving 9 bases unmatched. Germline CDR1 LNHDA, CDR2 SQIVND (reference sequence).

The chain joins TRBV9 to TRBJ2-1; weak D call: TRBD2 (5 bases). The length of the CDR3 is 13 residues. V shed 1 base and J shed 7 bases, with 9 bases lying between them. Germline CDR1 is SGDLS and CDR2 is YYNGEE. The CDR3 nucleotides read TGTGCCAGCAGCGTAAGTCCGGGGAATGAGCAGTTCTTC. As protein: CASSVSPGNEQFF.

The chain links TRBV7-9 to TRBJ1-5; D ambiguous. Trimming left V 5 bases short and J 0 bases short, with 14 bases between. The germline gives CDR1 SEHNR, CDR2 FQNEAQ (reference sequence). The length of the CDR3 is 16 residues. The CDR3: CASSLVGGNSNQPQHF. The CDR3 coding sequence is TGTGCCAGCAGCCTGGTAGGAGGTAATAGCAATCAGCCCCAGCATTTT.

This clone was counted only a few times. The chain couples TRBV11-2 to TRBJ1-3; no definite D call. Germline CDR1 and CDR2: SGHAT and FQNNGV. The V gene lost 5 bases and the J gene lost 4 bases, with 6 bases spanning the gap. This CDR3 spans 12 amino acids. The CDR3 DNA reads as TGTGCCAGCAGCGAGCAGGGAAACACCATATATTTT. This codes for CASSEQGNTIYF.

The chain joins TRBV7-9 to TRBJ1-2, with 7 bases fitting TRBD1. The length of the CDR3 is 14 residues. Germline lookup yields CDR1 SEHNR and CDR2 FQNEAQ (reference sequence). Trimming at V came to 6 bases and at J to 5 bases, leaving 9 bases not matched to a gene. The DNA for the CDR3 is TGTGCCAGCAGTTTCCCGGGACAGTTATATGGCTACACCTTC. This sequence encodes CASSFPGQLYGYTF.

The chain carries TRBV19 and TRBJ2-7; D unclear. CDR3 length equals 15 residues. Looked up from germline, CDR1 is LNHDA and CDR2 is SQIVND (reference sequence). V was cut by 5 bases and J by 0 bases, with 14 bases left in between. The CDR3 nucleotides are TGTGCCAGTAGTGTAACGGGCATCACCTCCTACGAGCAGTACTTC. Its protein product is CASSVTGITSYEQYF.

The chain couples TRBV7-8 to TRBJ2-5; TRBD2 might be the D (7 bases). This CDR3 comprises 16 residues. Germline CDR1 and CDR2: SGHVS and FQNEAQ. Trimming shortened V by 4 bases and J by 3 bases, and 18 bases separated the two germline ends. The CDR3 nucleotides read TGTGCCAGCAGCTGGCTATTGGGGGGGGCGGAAGAGACCCAGTACTTC. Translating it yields CASSWLLGGAEETQYF.

In DNA, the CDR3 is TGTGCCAGCAGCTCTCGACTCCCCTCCGAGCAGTACTTC. Translating it yields CASSSRLPSEQYF. The rearrangement uses TRBV5-4 and TRBJ2-7; unclear D gene. CDR3 size: 13 residues. Germline-derived CDR1 and CDR2 are SGHNT and YYREEE (reference sequence). V lost 3 bases, J lost 6 bases, and 13 bases lay in between.

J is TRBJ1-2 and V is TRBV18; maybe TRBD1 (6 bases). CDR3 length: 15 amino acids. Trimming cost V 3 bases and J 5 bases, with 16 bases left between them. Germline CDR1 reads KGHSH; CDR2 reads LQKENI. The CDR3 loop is CASSPSRTEIYGYTF. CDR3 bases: TGTGCCAGCTCACCTAGTAGGACAGAGATTTATGGCTACACCTTC.

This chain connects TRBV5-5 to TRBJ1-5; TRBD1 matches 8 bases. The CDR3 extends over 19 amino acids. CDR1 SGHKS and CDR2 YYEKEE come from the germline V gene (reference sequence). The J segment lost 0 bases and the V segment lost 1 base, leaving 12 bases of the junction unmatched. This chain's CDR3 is CASSLRDRQLQPSNQPQHF. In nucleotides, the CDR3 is TGTGCCAGCAGCTTGAGGGACAGGCAGCTCCAACCTAGCAATCAGCCCCAGCATTTT. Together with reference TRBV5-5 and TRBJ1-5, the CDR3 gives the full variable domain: DAGVTQSPTHLIKTRGQQVTLRCSPISGHKSVSWYQQVLGQGPQFIFQYYEKEERGRGNFPDRFSARQFPNYSSELNVNALLLGDSALYLCASSLRDRQLQPSNQPQHFGDGTRLSIL.

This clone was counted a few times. The CDR3 is CASSPFGWDNQPQHF. CDR3 in DNA: TGTGCCAGCAGTCCATTCGGGTGGGATAATCAGCCCCAGCATTTT. The chain is built from TRBV27 and TRBJ1-5; D remains unclear. Germline V gives CDR1 MNHEY, CDR2 SMNVEV (reference sequence). V gave up 5 bases and J gave up 4 bases, with 15 bases separating them. This CDR3 has 15 residues.

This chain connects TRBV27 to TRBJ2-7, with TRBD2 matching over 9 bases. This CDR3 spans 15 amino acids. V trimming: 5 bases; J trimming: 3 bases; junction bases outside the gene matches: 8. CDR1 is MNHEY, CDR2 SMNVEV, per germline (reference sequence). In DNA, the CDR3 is TGTGCCAGCAGTCGAGCCGGGACTAGCAGCTACGAGCAGTACTTC. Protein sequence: CASSRAGTSSYEQYF.

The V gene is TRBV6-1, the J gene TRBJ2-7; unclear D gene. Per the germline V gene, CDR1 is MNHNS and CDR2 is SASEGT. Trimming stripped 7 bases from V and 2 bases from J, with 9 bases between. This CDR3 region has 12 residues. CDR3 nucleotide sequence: TGTGCCAGCAATAACTGGGCCTACGAGCAGTACTTC. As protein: CASNNWAYEQYF.

The CDR3 DNA sequence: TGTGCCAGCAGCTTTGGGGGCCCGGCTGGGAGCCAGCCCCAGCATTTT. Its translation is CASSFGGPAGSQPQHF. The chain recombines TRBV7-2 with TRBJ1-5; TRBD1 might be the D (6 bases). Germline V gene sequence: CDR1 SGHTA, CDR2 FQGNSA. Trimming stripped 3 bases from V and 7 bases from J, with 19 bases between. The length of the CDR3 is 16 residues.

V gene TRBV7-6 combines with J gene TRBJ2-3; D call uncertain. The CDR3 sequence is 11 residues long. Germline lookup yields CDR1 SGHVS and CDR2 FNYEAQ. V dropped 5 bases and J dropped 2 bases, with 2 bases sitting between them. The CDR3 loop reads CASSNTDTQYF. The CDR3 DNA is TGTGCCAGCAGCAACACAGATACGCAGTATTTT.

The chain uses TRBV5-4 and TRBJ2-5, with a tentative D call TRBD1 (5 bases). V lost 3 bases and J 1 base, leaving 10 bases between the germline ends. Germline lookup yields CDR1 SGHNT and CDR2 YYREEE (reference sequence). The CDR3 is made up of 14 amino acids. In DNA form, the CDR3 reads TGTGCCAGCAGCTCGCAGGGTATCCAAGAGACCCAGTACTTC. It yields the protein CASSSQGIQETQYF.

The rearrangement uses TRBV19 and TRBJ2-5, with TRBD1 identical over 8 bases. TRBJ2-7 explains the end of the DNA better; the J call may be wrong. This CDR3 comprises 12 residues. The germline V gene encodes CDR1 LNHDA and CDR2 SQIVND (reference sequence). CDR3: CASSPTGVEQYF. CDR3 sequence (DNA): TGTGCCAGTAGCCCGACAGGGGTCGAGCAGTACTTC.

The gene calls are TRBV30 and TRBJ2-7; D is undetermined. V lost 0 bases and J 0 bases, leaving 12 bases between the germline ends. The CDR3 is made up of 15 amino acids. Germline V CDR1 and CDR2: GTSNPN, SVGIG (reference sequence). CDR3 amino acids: CAWSVGVLGSYEQYF. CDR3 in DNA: TGTGCCTGGAGTGTAGGAGTTCTAGGCTCCTACGAGCAGTACTTC.

CDR3 sequence reads: CASSPSTNGWAEAFF. The CDR3 coding sequence is TGTGCCAGCTCACCCTCTACTAACGGGTGGGCTGAAGCTTTCTTT. The V and J genes are TRBV18 and TRBJ1-1; no clear D. The CDR3 has 15 residues. Germline V gene data show CDR1 as KGHSH and CDR2 as LQKENI. V lost 3 bases and J lost 6, with 17 bases in between.

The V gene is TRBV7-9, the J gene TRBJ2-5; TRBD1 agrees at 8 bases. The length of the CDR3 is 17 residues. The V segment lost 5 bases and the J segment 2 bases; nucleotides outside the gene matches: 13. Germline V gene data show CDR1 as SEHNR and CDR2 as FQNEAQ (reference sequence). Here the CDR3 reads CASSRRQGLTTQETQYF. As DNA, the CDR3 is TGTGCCAGCAGCCGTAGACAGGGGCTCACAACGCAAGAGACCCAGTACTTC.

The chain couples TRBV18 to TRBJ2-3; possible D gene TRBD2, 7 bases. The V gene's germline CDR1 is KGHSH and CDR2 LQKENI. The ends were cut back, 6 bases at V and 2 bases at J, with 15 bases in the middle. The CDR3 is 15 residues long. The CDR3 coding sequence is TGTGCCAGCTCCCCCCGCGGGGGACACACAGATACGCAGTATTTT. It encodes CASSPRGGHTDTQYF. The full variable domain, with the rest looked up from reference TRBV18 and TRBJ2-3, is NAGVMQNPRHLVRRRGQEARLRCSPMKGHSHVYWYRQLPEEGLKFMVYLQKENIIDESGMPKERFSAEFPKEGPSILRIQQVVRGDSAAYFCASSPRGGHTDTQYFGPGTRLTVL.